The entry below describes one T cell receptor beta chain. This entry belongs to a study of blood T cell repertoires in COVID-19. Overall study: Italy, Spain and the United States were the sources of the convalescent and acute COVID-19 samples. Sample material is recorded as cDNA or gDNA derived from T cells, B-cell-depleted T cells, or PBMCs.

J gave up 7 bases and V 6 bases, and 6 bases lay outside the gene matches. The V gene's germline CDR1 is LGHDT and CDR2 YNNKEL (reference sequence). CDR3 size: 13 residues. In the original processing: Scientists estimated how many nucleated cells there were by amplifying reference gene primers. Assay used: immunoSEQ multiplex PCR; TCRdb lists only in-frame clones, some missing. V and J calls plus clone size are reproduced from that table; the DNA served to infer D and trimming. Of around 200,000 clones listed, around nine tenths were seen once; the top ten hold roughly 6.2%. The chain employs TRBV3-1 (or the pseudogene TRBV3-2) and TRBJ2-1; TRBD1 matches at 7 bases. The sequenced sample was peripheral blood. This TCR was sampled from a man aged 55 to 70 who had recovered from COVID-19. CDR3 DNA: TGTGCCAGCAGTCGCGGACAGGAGAATGAGCAGTTCTTC. Translation gives CASSRGQENEQFF.